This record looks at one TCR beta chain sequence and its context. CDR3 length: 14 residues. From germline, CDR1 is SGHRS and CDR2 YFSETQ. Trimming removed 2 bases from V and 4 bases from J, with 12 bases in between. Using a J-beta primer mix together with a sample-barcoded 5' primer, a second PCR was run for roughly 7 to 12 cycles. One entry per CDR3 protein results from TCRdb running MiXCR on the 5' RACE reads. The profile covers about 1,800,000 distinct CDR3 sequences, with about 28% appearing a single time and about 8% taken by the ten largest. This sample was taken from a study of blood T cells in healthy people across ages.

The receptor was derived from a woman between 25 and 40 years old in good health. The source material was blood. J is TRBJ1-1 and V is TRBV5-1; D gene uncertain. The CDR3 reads CASSFPKGGTEAFF. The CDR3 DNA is TGCGCCAGCAGCTTCCCAAAAGGCGGCACTGAAGCTTTCTTT.